This TCR beta chain was observed in a study of somatic mutations in cytotoxic T cells in rheumatoid arthritis. J lost 3 bases, V lost 0 bases, and 5 bases had no gene match. CDR1 LGHNA and CDR2 YNFKEQ come from the germline V gene. The CDR3 is made up of 16 amino acids. Assay used: immunoSEQ multiplex PCR; TCRdb lists only in-frame clones, some missing. The data show 15,000 or so clones, with roughly four fifths seen just once and 15% to 20% held by the top ten. The clonotype comes from a woman in her fifties or sixties with rheumatoid arthritis. The V and J genes are TRBV4-2 and TRBJ2-7; 10 bases are shared with TRBD2. Sequencing used CD8+ T cells sorted from blood. The CDR3 reads CASSQDNQREGYEQYF. The CDR3 DNA is TGTGCCAGCAGCCAAGATAACCAGCGGGAGGGCTACGAGCAGTACTTC.